This T cell receptor beta chain was sequenced during a study of T cell responses to AZD1222 COVID-19 vaccine. General study findings and limits: Vaccine-associated CD4 TCRs spanned spike, dominant at 160-218 and 743-854. It should be noted that donors were predominantly white British and more often female, and clonal diversity was possibly underestimated.

Timing groups of about 4 and about 12 weeks for second doses were pooled. In regard to this clone: What it recognizes is unknown.

Profiling relied on immunoSEQ multiplex PCR, and the TCRdb table lists in-frame clones only, not all of them. Of 85,000 or so clones in the sample, about 86% were seen once. This CDR3 is built from 13 residues. Unmatched junction bases numbered 5, after V lost 8 bases and J lost 5 bases. Germline V gene data show CDR1 as SEHNR and CDR2 as FQNEAQ (reference sequence). The sequenced sample was peripheral blood, obtained 28 days after the second AZD1222 dose. The chain uses TRBV7-9 and TRBJ1-4, with 7 bases identical to TRBD1. This receptor was taken from an adult who received the AZD1222 COVID-19 vaccine. The CDR3 DNA follows: TGTGCCAGCTCCCCAGGGGGAAATGAAAAACTGTTTTTT. It is translated as CASSPGGNEKLFF.